These 8 T cell receptor beta chains came from one sample sequenced in a study of CD8 T cells in ankylosing spondylitis. One entry per CDR3 protein results from TCRdb running MiXCR on the 5' RACE reads. In the table there are 130,000 or so distinct CDR3 sequences, 7% of which are singletons. The specimen sequenced was blood, either unsorted or a sorted T cell fraction (not recorded which). Receptors originate from a male donor with ankylosing spondylitis or in good health (not recorded which).

This clonotype was seen repeatedly, ten times or more. V gene TRBV5-1 combines with J gene TRBJ2-3; D possibly corresponds to TRBD1 (6 bases). This CDR3 has 15 amino acids. Trimming cost V 5 bases and J 0 bases, with 13 bases left between them. Germline V CDR1 and CDR2: SGHRS, YFSETQ. CDR3 nucleotides: TGCGCCAGCAGTTTAGGACAGAAAAGCACAGATACGCAGTATTTT. Residues: CASSLGQKSTDTQYF.

This clonotype was picked up many times. The chain combines TRBV7-8 with TRBJ2-2, with D possibly called TRBD1 or TRBD2 (5 bases each). Trimming took 3 bases from V and 3 from J, leaving 11 bases between them. This CDR3 comprises 15 residues. The germline CDR1 and CDR2 sequences are SGHVS and FQNEAQ. CDR3 nucleotide sequence: TGTGCCAGCAGCTTGGGACCAGATCACACCGGGGAGCTGTTTTTT. It yields the protein CASSLGPDHTGELFF.

At least ten counts were recorded for this clonotype. J is TRBJ1-1 and V is TRBV5-1; a possible D gene is TRBD1 (6 bases). Trimming took 4 bases from V and 5 from J, leaving 15 bases between them. The CDR3 consists of 14 residues. Germline CDR1 SGHRS, CDR2 YFSETQ. The CDR3 coding sequence is TGCGCCAGCAGCCCGCAACAGGGAGGGACTGAAGCTTTCTTT. It codes for CASSPQQGGTEAFF.

The V call is TRBV5-5, the J call TRBJ1-1; D is unresolved. The CDR3 extends over 18 amino acids. CDR1 is SGHKS, CDR2 YYEKEE, per germline (reference sequence). Deletions cut 5 bases from V and 5 bases from J, with 28 bases between. This chain's CDR3 is CASRAGKAAVPWVTEAFF. CDR3 nucleotide sequence: TGTGCCAGCAGAGCGGGAAAAGCGGCAGTTCCGTGGGTAACTGAAGCTTTCTTT.

J is TRBJ2-2 and V is TRBV5-1; TRBD2 matches 12 bases. This CDR3 is 17 amino acids long. Germline V gives CDR1 SGHRS, CDR2 YFSETQ. Trimming took 4 bases from V and 7 from J; bases not matched to a gene: 11. The CDR3 sequence is CASSPNRLAGVHGELFF. In DNA, the CDR3 is TGCGCCAGCAGCCCGAATAGACTAGCGGGAGTCCACGGGGAGCTGTTTTTT.

In its sample, this clonotype was seen many times. The chain combines TRBV24-1 with TRBJ1-5; no reliable D call. Trimming took off 3 bases at V and 7 bases at J, with 3 bases between the two ends. CDR1 is KGHDR and CDR2 is SFDVKD in the germline V gene. The CDR3 extends over 11 amino acids. In nucleotides, the CDR3 is TGTGCCACCAGTGATCGACAGCCCCAGCATTTT. Protein sequence: CATSDRQPQHF.

The table lists this clonotype with many counts. The chain links TRBV18 to TRBJ2-7, with TRBD1 identical over 7 bases. The CDR3 runs 15 residues. Trimming at V came to 3 bases and at J to 0 bases, leaving 5 bases not matched to a gene. Germline-derived CDR1 and CDR2 are KGHSH and LQKENI. CDR3 sequence: CASSPDRTGSYEQYF. The CDR3 coding sequence is TGTGCCAGCTCACCCGACAGGACAGGCTCCTACGAGCAGTACTTC.

This clonotype came up many times. The chain has TRBV29-1 and TRBJ1-2; D might be TRBD1 (6 bases). Trimming took 4 bases from V and 7 from J, leaving 19 bases between them. CDR3 length equals 14 residues. Per germline, CDR1 SQVTM and CDR2 ANQGSEA. The CDR3 bases are TGCAGCGTTGCCGGGGGCGAATCCGCTCCTGGCTACACCTTC. It yields the protein CSVAGGESAPGYTF.